These 20 T cell receptor beta chains came from one sample sequenced in a study of human T cells and chemical hapten exposure. Unfractionated whole blood yielded the extracted total RNA. Using its own MiXCR run on the 5' RACE reads, TCRdb lists one record per CDR3 protein. Of 65,000 to 90,000 distinct CDR3 sequences in the sample, about 15% were seen once. These TCRs come from a female donor in good health.

In this sample, this clonotype turned up a few times. The chain uses TRBV12-3 or TRBV12-4 and TRBJ1-2, with D possibly matching TRBD1 (5 bases). This CDR3 comprises 15 residues. V lost 1 base and J lost 7, with 16 bases in between. CDR3 region: CASSLGGARTGGYTF. The CDR3 nucleotides are TGTGCCAGCAGTTTAGGAGGGGCTAGGACGGGTGGCTACACCTTC.

The chain recombines TRBV7-2 with TRBJ2-7; no clear D gene. V was pared by 6 bases and J by 3 bases, with 15 bases between. This CDR3 has 14 amino acids. The germline gives CDR1 SGHTA, CDR2 FQGNSA. The CDR3 bases are TGTGCCAGCAGGTACATGGCGACTTACTACGAGCAGTACTTC. Its translation is CASRYMATYYEQYF.

This clonotype has just a few counts. This chain uses TRBV29-1 with TRBJ2-1; 9 bases line up with TRBD1. Trimming removed 7 bases from V and 7 bases from J; junction bases left unmatched: 5. CDR3 length: 12 residues. Germline V CDR1 and CDR2: SQVTM, ANQGSEA. The CDR3 loop reads CSGGTGRNEQFF. The DNA of the CDR3 is TGCAGCGGGGGGACAGGGCGGAATGAGCAGTTCTTC.

V is TRBV5-5 and J is TRBJ1-1; D gene ambiguous. The V gene lost 1 base and the J gene lost 7 bases, with 17 bases spanning the gap. Germline loops: CDR1 SGHKS, CDR2 YYEKEE (reference sequence). This CDR3 is built from 15 residues. CDR3 sequence (DNA): TGTGCCAGCAGCTTGTATCCCGGGTTAATGAATGAAGCTTTCTTT. It specifies CASSLYPGLMNEAFF.

This clonotype came up a few times. The DNA of the CDR3 is TGTGCCAGCAGTTTCCTTCCCGTTGGCTACACCTTC. Its translation is CASSFLPVGYTF. The rearrangement joins TRBV12-3 or TRBV12-4 to TRBJ1-2; D remains unclear. V shed 3 bases and J shed 7 bases, with 9 bases lying between them. This CDR3 has 12 amino acids.

This chain uses TRBV3-1 with TRBJ1-1; D not resolved. The CDR3 covers 16 residues. Germline CDR1 and CDR2: LGHDT and YNNKEL (reference sequence). V lost 0 bases to trimming and J lost 7 bases, with 18 bases between them. The chain's CDR3 is CASSQDLVGGRNEAFF. The CDR3 DNA reads TGTGCCAGCAGCCAAGATCTTGTAGGAGGGCGGAATGAAGCTTTCTTT.

The gene calls are TRBV30 and TRBJ1-1, with 8 bases identical to TRBD1. Germline V gene sequence: CDR1 GTSNPN, CDR2 SVGIG (reference sequence). This CDR3 region has 18 residues. With V trimmed by 2 bases and J by 0 bases, 14 bases remained unmatched. CDR3 in DNA: TGTGCCTGGAGTCCGCTTCGGACAGGGAGGTTCATGAACACTGAAGCTTTCTTT. Protein product: CAWSPLRTGRFMNTEAFF.

This clonotype was observed a few times. The rearrangement uses TRBV7-2 and TRBJ1-1; weak D call: TRBD1 (6 bases). The CDR3 has 15 amino acids. Germline V gene data show CDR1 as SGHTA and CDR2 as FQGNSA. Trimming removed 5 bases from V and 0 bases from J, with 13 bases in between. The CDR3 DNA reads TGTGCCAGCAGCCCAGGGGATCTAATGAACACTGAAGCTTTCTTT. This encodes CASSPGDLMNTEAFF.

This rearrangement joins TRBV7-2 to TRBJ1-2; D perhaps matches TRBD1 (5 bases). This CDR3 is built from 13 residues. Trimming shortened V by 7 bases and J by 6 bases, and 15 bases separated the two germline ends. CDR1 and CDR2 (germline): SGHTA, FQGNSA. CDR3 sequence reads: CASTPSREDGYTF. Written as DNA, the CDR3 is TGTGCCAGCACCCCAAGCAGGGAAGATGGCTACACCTTC. The full variable domain, in which reference TRBV7-2 and TRBJ1-2 provide the parts outside the CDR3, is GAGVSQSPSNKVTEKGKDVELRCDPISGHTALYWYRQSLGQGLEFLIYFQGNSAPDKSGLPSDRFSAERTGGSVSTLTIQRTQQEDSAVYLCASTPSREDGYTFGSGTRLTVV.

The sample holds a few counts of this clonotype. This chain joins TRBV5-1 and TRBJ1-2; D is unclear. Germline CDR1 and CDR2: SGHRS and YFSETQ. The germline V and J ends were trimmed by 0 bases and 4 bases, with 13 bases remaining between them. The CDR3 sequence is 15 residues long. CDR3 nucleotide sequence: TGCGCCAGCAGCTTGGGGCAGCCCACCCTCTATGGCTACACCTTC. It yields the protein CASSLGQPTLYGYTF.

The chain joins TRBV10-2 to TRBJ2-5; 10 bases line up with TRBD2. The CDR3 sequence is 16 residues long. The germline V gene has CDR1 WSHSY and CDR2 SAAADI. The trim removed 3 bases at V and 5 bases at J, leaving 9 bases unmatched. This CDR3 is CASSDWSSGGMETQYF. CDR3 DNA: TGCGCCAGCAGTGATTGGAGTAGCGGGGGGATGGAGACCCAGTACTTC.

This clonotype has more than one count but fewer than ten. This sequence joins TRBV6-6 and TRBJ2-7, with a weak D call TRBD1 (6 bases). CDR1 and CDR2 (germline): MNHNY, SVGAGI (reference sequence). CDR3 length equals 12 residues. Deletions cut 8 bases from V and 3 bases from J, with 11 bases between. The CDR3: CASSLQGYEQYF. CDR3 sequence (DNA): TGTGCCAGCTCCCTACAGGGCTACGAGCAGTACTTC.

The chain couples TRBV7-9 to TRBJ2-1; 9 positions agree with TRBD2. From germline, CDR1 is SEHNR and CDR2 FQNEAQ (reference sequence). The V segment lost 2 bases and the J segment 7 bases; nucleotides outside the gene matches: 3. The CDR3 is 14 residues long. CDR3 sequence (DNA): TGTGCCAGCAGCTTATTAGCGGGAGCGAATGAGCAGTTCTTC. The encoded protein is CASSLLAGANEQFF. The entire variable domain, with the rest obtained from reference TRBV7-9 and TRBJ2-1, is as follows: DTGVSQNPRHKITKRGQNVTFRCDPISEHNRLYWYRQTLGQGPEFLTYFQNEAQLEKSRLLSDRFSAERPKGSFSTLEIQRTEQGDSAMYLCASSLLAGANEQFFGPGTRLTVL.

This clonotype turned up a few times. The chain carries TRBV30 and TRBJ2-7; a possible D gene is TRBD2 (6 bases). The CDR3 covers 15 residues. Germline V gene sequence: CDR1 GTSNPN, CDR2 SVGIG (reference sequence). V was clipped by 0 bases and J by 7 bases, with 19 bases between them. CDR3 amino acids: CAWSVLGGVGEEQYF. The CDR3 bases are TGTGCCTGGAGTGTACTTGGCGGGGTCGGGGAAGAGCAGTACTTC.

There are many counts of this clonotype. The J gene is TRBJ1-2, the V gene TRBV6-5; D perhaps matches TRBD1 (5 bases). Looked up from germline, CDR1 is MNHEY and CDR2 is SVGAGI. V lost 0 bases and J lost 0, with 8 bases in between. This CDR3 has 15 residues. CDR3 region: CASSYSPRANYGYTF. The DNA for the CDR3 is TGTGCCAGCAGTTACTCTCCCAGGGCTAACTATGGCTACACCTTC.

The V call is TRBV29-1, the J call TRBJ2-1; D call uncertain. CDR3 length: 14 amino acids. Germline V CDR1 and CDR2: SQVTM, ANQGSEA. V was shortened by 4 bases and J by 1 base, with 11 bases between the two germline ends. For the CDR3, the DNA is TGCAGCGTTGTATCCGGCGATTCCTACAATGAGCAGTTCTTC. Protein: CSVVSGDSYNEQFF.

This clonotype was counted between two and nine times. The gene calls are TRBV2 and TRBJ2-2; D not resolved. The length of the CDR3 is 15 residues. Germline values: CDR1 SNHLY, CDR2 FYNNEI. V was clipped by 4 bases and J by 4 bases, with 13 bases between them. CDR3 sequence (DNA): TGTGCCAGCAGTGCGATGACCAGACGCACCGGGGAGCTGTTTTTT. Protein product: CASSAMTRRTGELFF.

The V call is TRBV3-1, the J call TRBJ1-1, with D possibly being TRBD1 (6 bases). CDR3 size: 14 residues. With 4 bases removed from V and 5 bases from J, the gap between germline ends came to 14 bases. Germline assignment: CDR1 LGHDT and CDR2 YNNKEL (reference sequence). In DNA form, the CDR3 reads TGTGCCAGCAGCCCCCGAGGGGGGTGGACTGAAGCTTTCTTT. This codes for CASSPRGGWTEAFF.

There are a few counts of this clonotype. The V gene is TRBV19, the J gene TRBJ1-1, with D tentatively TRBD1 (5 bases). Trimming stripped 1 base from V and 3 bases from J, with 9 bases between. CDR3 length: 14 amino acids. Germline loops: CDR1 LNHDA, CDR2 SQIVND (reference sequence). In DNA, the CDR3 is TGTGCCAGTAGTATAGGGGGCGCGGACACTGAAGCTTTCTTT. Encoded protein: CASSIGGADTEAFF.

The rearrangement uses TRBV18 and TRBJ1-2, with TRBD1 matching 8 bases. The V segment lost 5 bases and the J segment 4 bases; nucleotides outside the gene matches: 3. Germline-derived CDR1 and CDR2 are KGHSH and LQKENI. The CDR3 covers 13 residues. For the CDR3, the DNA is TGTGCCAGCTCATCAGGACAGGGCTATGGCTACACCTTC. The encoded protein is CASSSGQGYGYTF.